The 25 T cell receptor beta chains below all came from one sample that was sequenced in a study of shared clonotypes between healthy human individuals. Only in-frame clones appear in the TCRdb table, and some are missing; sequencing was by immunoSEQ multiplex PCR. The sample includes some 2,500,000 clones, under 95% seen only once; the top ten take approximately 0.37%. The sequencing input was naive CD4+ T cells from PBMCs. Regarding subset: CD45RA+ positively selected. These receptor sequences come from a man aged 18 to 35 in good health. Some clones in this sample may be carry-over from other donors' samples.

Regarding this clone: The same CDR3 also results from other DNA sequences found in this sample. The genes are TRBV19 and TRBJ1-2; 7 bases are shared with TRBD1. Germline values: CDR1 LNHDA, CDR2 SQIVND (reference sequence). V shed 5 bases and J 2 bases; nucleotides not matched to a gene: 2. The CDR3 is 13 amino acids. In nucleotides, the CDR3 is TGTGCCAGTAGTGTACAGGGGAACTATGGCTACACCTTC. Amino acid sequence: CASSVQGNYGYTF.

V usage is TRBV5-1 and J usage is TRBJ2-1, with 11 bases fitting TRBD2. Per germline, CDR1 SGHRS and CDR2 YFSETQ. With V trimmed by 4 bases and J by 4 bases, 7 bases remained unmatched. There are 16 residues in the CDR3. In DNA, the CDR3 is TGCGCCAGCAGCCTAACTAGCGGGAGTTTGTACAATGAGCAGTTCTTC. Translation gives CASSLTSGSLYNEQFF.

This clone was seen a handful of times. The chain is built from TRBV27 and TRBJ1-5; D perhaps matches TRBD1 (5 bases). Germline CDR1 is MNHEY and CDR2 is SMNVEV (reference sequence). The ends were cut back, 5 bases at V and 0 bases at J, with 14 bases in the middle. This CDR3 has 16 amino acids. The CDR3 loop reads CASSTRGQYSNQPQHF. In DNA, the CDR3 is TGTGCCAGCAGTACCCGGGGCCAATATAGCAATCAGCCCCAGCATTTT.

CDR3 sequence (DNA): TGTGCCAGCACCCCCCCCGCGGGGAGTAACGAGCAGTACTTC. Its protein product is CASTPPAGSNEQYF. The J gene is TRBJ2-7, the V gene TRBV28; D is perhaps TRBD2 (6 bases). The CDR3 is made up of 14 amino acids. V was pared by 7 bases and J by 5 bases, with 18 bases between. Germline CDR1 is MDHEN and CDR2 is SYDVKM.

V is TRBV19 and J is TRBJ2-2; D is ambiguous. The CDR3 loop spans 14 amino acids. The germline V gene encodes CDR1 LNHDA and CDR2 SQIVND (reference sequence). Trimming stripped 5 bases from V and 3 bases from J, with 10 bases between. The CDR3 sequence: CASSDTIHTGELFF. The CDR3 nucleotides read TGTGCCAGTAGTGACACAATCCACACCGGGGAGCTGTTTTTT.

There are a few counts of this clone. This same CDR3 is encoded by further DNA sequences in the sample. The chain couples TRBV7-9 to TRBJ1-2; D unresolved. The CDR3 covers 12 residues. V lost 0 bases to trimming and J lost 7 bases, with 6 bases between them. Germline CDR1 is SEHNR and CDR2 is FQNEAQ (reference sequence). The CDR3 is CASSLAGSGYTF. CDR3 sequence (DNA): TGTGCCAGCAGCTTAGCGGGATCTGGCTACACCTTC.

About this clone: The same CDR3 can be traced to other DNA sequences in this sample. This chain connects TRBV2 to TRBJ2-7; 8 bases agree with TRBD1. The V segment lost 3 bases and the J segment 1 base; nucleotides outside the gene matches: 2. CDR3 length: 14 amino acids. Germline-derived CDR1 and CDR2 are SNHLY and FYNNEI. The CDR3 loop is CASSDQGASYEQYF. CDR3 bases: TGTGCCAGCAGTGACCAGGGGGCTTCCTACGAGCAGTACTTC.

The chain couples TRBV7-3 to TRBJ1-1; 11 nucleotides match TRBD1. The CDR3 extends over 15 amino acids. CDR1 SGHTA and CDR2 FQGTGA come from the germline V gene. J was trimmed by 4 bases and V by 5 bases; bases with no gene match: 6. CDR3 coding DNA: TGTGCCAGCAGCCCCGGACAGGGGGCTAGCACTGAAGCTTTCTTT. Protein product: CASSPGQGASTEAFF.

V usage is TRBV7-2 and J usage is TRBJ2-1; D gene unclear. The CDR3 has 11 amino acids. The V gene's germline CDR1 is SGHTA and CDR2 FQGNSA. V gave up 5 bases and J gave up 8 bases, with 7 bases separating them. CDR3 sequence reads: CASSPRYEQFF. The CDR3 nucleotides are TGTGCCAGCAGCCCCAGGTATGAGCAGTTCTTC.

This rearrangement joins TRBV5-6 to TRBJ1-2; TRBD1 is a possible D gene (5 bases). The V gene lost 1 base and the J gene lost 0 bases, with 13 bases spanning the gap. There are 16 residues in the CDR3. The germline gives CDR1 SGHDT, CDR2 YYEEEE. The CDR3 protein is CASSLSQGTANYGYTF. The CDR3 bases are TGTGCCAGCAGCTTGAGTCAGGGCACAGCTAACTATGGCTACACCTTC.

Remarks on this clone: Different DNA sequences within this sample yield the same CDR3. This chain links TRBV7-7 with TRBJ2-7, with 10 bases that match TRBD1. CDR1 is SSHAT, CDR2 FNYEAQ, per germline (reference sequence). V was clipped by 5 bases and J by 4 bases; unmatched bases: 5. The CDR3 runs 14 residues. CDR3 DNA: TGTGCCAGCAGCCCCGGACAGGGGGGGTACGAGCAGTACTTC. Translation: CASSPGQGGYEQYF.

The chain employs TRBV7-9 and TRBJ2-1; 12 bases line up with TRBD2. The germline CDR1 and CDR2 sequences are SEHNR and FQNEAQ (reference sequence). V shed 5 bases and J 7 bases; nucleotides not matched to a gene: 6. The CDR3 is 15 residues long. The CDR3 reads CASSPTSGSSNEQFF. The CDR3, as DNA: TGTGCCAGCAGCCCGACTAGCGGGAGCAGTAATGAGCAGTTCTTC.

V usage is TRBV6-1 and J usage is TRBJ1-4; D is uncertain. With 2 bases removed from V and 4 bases from J, the gap between germline ends came to 17 bases. The CDR3 totals 17 residues. From germline, CDR1 is MNHNS and CDR2 SASEGT. As DNA, the CDR3 is TGTGCCAGCAGTGAACATCAATGGTACAGCAGTAATGAAAAACTGTTTTTT. It codes for CASSEHQWYSSNEKLFF.

The chain employs TRBV7-2 and TRBJ2-7; D not resolved. This CDR3 spans 14 amino acids. V was pared by 1 base and J by 0 bases, with 7 bases between. Germline-derived CDR1 and CDR2 are SGHTA and FQGNSA. The CDR3 DNA reads TGTGCCAGCAGCTTAGACCCCTACTCCTACGAGCAGTACTTC. Its translation: CASSLDPYSYEQYF.

This rearrangement joins TRBV2 to TRBJ2-3, with TRBD2 identical over 11 bases. The length of the CDR3 is 16 residues. Germline CDR1 reads SNHLY; CDR2 reads FYNNEI. V was pared by 6 bases and J by 0 bases, with 5 bases of the junction left unmatched. DNA for the CDR3: TGTGCCAGCAGGGTGTGGACTAGCGGGAGCACAGATACGCAGTATTTT. Its protein is CASRVWTSGSTDTQYF.

The V gene is TRBV28, the J gene TRBJ1-1; D is unclear. The ends were cut back, 7 bases at V and 3 bases at J, with 6 bases in the middle. The CDR3 sequence is 11 residues long. CDR1 and CDR2 from the germline V gene are MDHEN and SYDVKM. The CDR3 sequence is CASTSDTEAFF. The CDR3 bases are TGTGCCAGCACCTCGGACACTGAAGCTTTCTTT.

This chain links TRBV6-5 with TRBJ2-3; possible D gene TRBD2, 5 bases. Per the germline V gene, CDR1 is MNHEY and CDR2 is SVGAGI. The CDR3 has 15 amino acids. V was clipped by 0 bases and J by 4 bases, with 11 bases between them. The CDR3 protein is CASSYSSSPADTQYF. The CDR3 DNA reads TGTGCCAGCAGTTACTCTTCTAGCCCAGCAGATACGCAGTATTTT.

The rearrangement links TRBV5-1 to TRBJ2-5; TRBD2 agrees at 8 bases. This CDR3 has 14 residues. Trimming took 6 bases from V and 5 from J; bases not matched to a gene: 9. In germline, CDR1 is SGHRS, CDR2 YFSETQ. CDR3 in amino acids: CASTPAGGEETQYF. The CDR3 DNA is TGCGCCAGCACCCCGGCGGGGGGCGAGGAGACCCAGTACTTC. Variable domain in full (rest from reference TRBV5-1 and TRBJ2-5): KAGVTQTPRYLIKTRGQQVTLSCSPISGHRSVSWYQQTPGQGLQFLFEYFSETQRNKGNFPGRFSGRQFSNSRSEMNVSTLELGDSALYLCASTPAGGEETQYFGPGTRLLVL.

The chain recombines TRBV5-6 with TRBJ1-4; maybe TRBD1 (6 bases). The CDR3 extends over 13 amino acids. V shed 1 base and J shed 8 bases, with 9 bases lying between them. Germline V lookup: CDR1 SGHDT, CDR2 YYEEEE. The CDR3 coding sequence is TGTGCCAGCAGCTTGCATCAGGGGGAAAAACTGTTTTTT. Its protein product is CASSLHQGEKLFF. The full variable domain, in which reference TRBV5-6 and TRBJ1-4 provide the parts outside the CDR3, is DAGVTQSPTHLIKTRGQQVTLRCSPKSGHDTVSWYQQALGQGPQFIFQYYEEEERQRGNFPDRFSGHQFPNYSSELNVNALLLGDSALYLCASSLHQGEKLFFGSGTQLSVL.

V usage is TRBV19 and J usage is TRBJ2-1; possible D gene TRBD1, 5 bases. This CDR3 is built from 15 residues. Trimming took 10 bases from V and 6 from J, leaving 22 bases between them. CDR1 LNHDA and CDR2 SQIVND come from the germline V gene (reference sequence). The CDR3 coding sequence is TGTGCCACCCTCGACCAAGGGTTGGGGCGCAATGAGCAGTTCTTC. Its protein is CATLDQGLGRNEQFF.

The chain links TRBV16 to TRBJ1-5; weak D call: TRBD1 (6 bases). Germline values: CDR1 KGHSY, CDR2 FQNENV. V lost 2 bases and J 4 bases, leaving 15 bases between the germline ends. CDR3 length equals 16 residues. In nucleotides, the CDR3 is TGTGCCAGCAGCCAAAGCACAGGGACTTTGAATCAGCCCCAGCATTTT. Amino acids: CASSQSTGTLNQPQHF.

This clone was recorded only once. The chain couples TRBV7-2 to TRBJ1-1; 12 nucleotides line up with TRBD1. Per the germline V gene, CDR1 is SGHTA and CDR2 is FQGNSA. The CDR3 runs 17 residues. J lost 1 base, V lost 6 bases, and 9 bases had no gene match. The CDR3 nucleotides are TGTGCCAGCAGGGTTAAGGGACAGGGGGCTGGGAACACTGAAGCTTTCTTT. Translating gives CASRVKGQGAGNTEAFF.

The chain employs TRBV5-1 and TRBJ2-1, with 8 bases matching TRBD2. Trimming removed 5 bases from V and 9 bases from J; junction bases left unmatched: 19. The CDR3 is made up of 17 amino acids. CDR1 is SGHRS and CDR2 is YFSETQ in the germline V gene. The CDR3: CASSRALLAALESEQFF. In DNA form, the CDR3 reads TGCGCCAGCAGTCGAGCACTACTAGCGGCCCTCGAGAGTGAGCAGTTCTTC.

Notes on this clone: An end of the junction does not agree with germline; a read error may underlie this. The chain links TRBV7-8 to TRBJ2-2; tentatively, D is TRBD1 or TRBD2 (5 bases each). This CDR3 region has 12 residues. CDR1 SGHVS and CDR2 FQNEAQ come from the germline V gene. The CDR3 loop reads CASSLEVGGLFF. In DNA, the CDR3 is TGTGCCAGCAGCTTAGAGGTTGGGGGGCTGTTTTTT.

The chain combines TRBV7-7 with TRBJ2-5; D not resolved. Germline-derived CDR1 and CDR2 are SSHAT and FNYEAQ (reference sequence). Trimming pared 5 bases from V and 5 bases from J, leaving 15 bases between. The CDR3 is 14 amino acids. CDR3 amino acids: CASSPPGSWETQYF. CDR3 sequence (DNA): TGTGCCAGCAGCCCTCCCGGGTCCTGGGAGACCCAGTACTTC.